Listed here are 28 T cell receptor beta chains from one sample, sequenced in a study of T cell responses to AZD1222 COVID-19 vaccine (dated by TCRdb to about 2021). The library relied on the immunoSEQ multiplex PCR assay. Held by TCRdb, this immuneACCESS table contains in-frame sequences only and omits some clones. Under half of the omission traces to an unresolved V gene where checked; the cause of the rest is unknown. The sample profile shows 90,000 to 130,000 clones; over 85% of them were found once. About 16% of the sample rests with the top ten. Explained via the paper, the time point label denotes: about 28 days (+/-7) after the second vaccine dose. This specimen was peripheral blood, taken 28 days after the second AZD1222 dose. The receptors were sampled from an adult who received the AZD1222 COVID-19 vaccine.

This chain joins TRBV6-4 and TRBJ1-2; TRBD1 might be the D (5 bases). Germline V gene lookup returns CDR1 MRHNA and CDR2 SNTAGT. This CDR3 has 12 residues. With 6 bases removed from V and 5 bases from J, the gap between germline ends came to 10 bases. The CDR3: CASSGTEYGYTF. CDR3 coding DNA: TGTGCCAGCAGCGGGACCGAGTATGGCTACACCTTC.

Comments on this clone: This sample includes further DNA sequences coding for the same CDR3. The chain uses TRBV10-2 and TRBJ1-5, with TRBD1 matching over 8 bases. The germline V gene encodes CDR1 WSHSY and CDR2 SAAADI. V was clipped by 3 bases and J by 2 bases; unmatched bases: 24. The CDR3 is 22 amino acids. The CDR3 DNA reads as TGCGCCAGCAGTGAATCAGGTCGGGGGGCCAGGGGGCGGACTGGGGGCAATCAGCCCCAGCATTTT. As protein: CASSESGRGARGRTGGNQPQHF.

V is TRBV15 and J is TRBJ2-6; D unclear. The germline V gene has CDR1 LNHNV and CDR2 YYDKDF (reference sequence). Deletions cut 0 bases from V and 0 bases from J, with 3 bases between. This CDR3 has 15 amino acids. DNA for the CDR3: TGTGCCACCAGCAGAGAGAGCTCTGGGGCCAACGTCCTGACTTTC. Residues: CATSRESSGANVLTF. Looking up the rest from reference TRBV15 and TRBJ2-6 gives the full variable domain: DAMVIQNPRYQVTQFGKPVTLSCSQTLNHNVMYWYQQKSSQAPKLLFHYYDKDFNNEADTPDNFQSRRPNTSFCFLDIRSPGLGDTAMYLCATSRESSGANVLTFGAGSRLTVL.

The chain recombines TRBV9 with TRBJ1-3, with no clear D. The CDR3 runs 17 residues. Trimming cost V 0 bases and J 0 bases, with 13 bases left between them. The germline V gene encodes CDR1 SGDLS and CDR2 YYNGEE. The CDR3 is CASSVGPPAYSGNTIYF. CDR3 nucleotide sequence: TGTGCCAGCAGCGTAGGCCCCCCTGCCTACTCTGGAAACACCATATATTTT.

The chain recombines TRBV10-3 with TRBJ1-5; 9 nucleotides match TRBD1. The CDR3 is 20 amino acids. The V gene's germline CDR1 is ENHRY and CDR2 SYGVKD. Trimming took 1 base from V and 3 from J; bases not matched to a gene: 16. The CDR3 sequence: CAISEYPLGQGVSLNQPQHF. CDR3 in DNA: TGTGCCATCAGTGAGTACCCCTTGGGACAGGGAGTGAGTCTCAATCAGCCCCAGCATTTT.

CDR3 in amino acids: CASSERTGENQPQHF. The DNA of the CDR3 is TGTGCCAGCAGTGAGCGAACAGGGGAAAATCAGCCCCAGCATTTT. This chain connects TRBV28 to TRBJ1-5, with 7 bases matching TRBD1. J lost 4 bases, V lost 5 bases, and 8 bases had no gene match. The germline CDR1 and CDR2 sequences are MDHEN and SYDVKM. The CDR3 length is 15 residues.

This clone was found once. The chain has TRBV5-1 and TRBJ2-7; D might be TRBD2 (5 bases). Per the germline V gene, CDR1 is SGHRS and CDR2 is YFSETQ. CDR3 size: 15 residues. Trimming pared 0 bases from V and 2 bases from J, leaving 12 bases between. For the CDR3, the DNA is TGCGCCAGCAGCTTGGGTAGGGCGGGCACCTACGAGCAGTACTTC. This codes for CASSLGRAGTYEQYF.

V gene TRBV12-3 or TRBV12-4 combines with J gene TRBJ2-5; D not certain. With 7 bases removed from V and 3 bases from J, the gap between germline ends came to 12 bases. The CDR3 totals 13 residues. CDR3 bases: TGTGCCAGCATGCTCAGGAGAAAAGAGACCCAGTACTTC. Its protein is CASMLRRKETQYF.

V gene TRBV3-1 (or the pseudogene TRBV3-2) combines with J gene TRBJ2-6; D is undetermined. CDR1 is LGHDT and CDR2 is YNNKEL in the germline V gene (reference sequence). This CDR3 is built from 16 residues. Trimming removed 1 base from V and 0 bases from J, with 7 bases in between. CDR3 nucleotides: TGTGCCAGCAGCCAAGTAGCATCCTCTGGGGCCAACGTCCTGACTTTC. Translated, it gives CASSQVASSGANVLTF.

The chain uses TRBV4-1 and TRBJ1-2; D is perhaps TRBD1 (5 bases). This CDR3 spans 16 amino acids. V dropped 1 base and J dropped 8 bases, with 20 bases sitting between them. From germline, CDR1 is MGHRA and CDR2 YSYEKL. CDR3 coding DNA: TGCGCCAGCAGCCAAGTTCGGGGCCCCTCGGGCAGCGGCTACACCTTC. It codes for CASSQVRGPSGSGYTF.

The rearrangement joins TRBV28 to TRBJ2-2; D remains unclear. CDR1 is MDHEN and CDR2 is SYDVKM in the germline V gene. Trimming cost V 6 bases and J 4 bases, with 12 bases left between them. CDR3 length: 14 residues. The CDR3 here is CASSHSVGTGELFF. The CDR3, as DNA: TGTGCCAGCAGCCACTCGGTCGGCACCGGGGAGCTGTTTTTT. Together with reference TRBV28 and TRBJ2-2, the CDR3 gives the full variable domain: DVKVTQSSRYLVKRTGEKVFLECVQDMDHENMFWYRQDPGLGLRLIYFSYDVKMKEKGDIPEGYSVSREKKERFSLILESASTNQTSMYLCASSHSVGTGELFFGEGSRLTVL.

This clone was seen a handful of times. V usage is TRBV15 and J usage is TRBJ1-5; a possible D gene is TRBD1 (6 bases). The CDR3 covers 17 residues. Trimming stripped 5 bases from V and 2 bases from J, with 19 bases between. Per germline, CDR1 LNHNV and CDR2 YYDKDF (reference sequence). The CDR3 protein is CATSPRTEPLGNQPQHF. The CDR3 DNA reads TGTGCCACCAGCCCACGGACAGAACCTTTGGGCAATCAGCCCCAGCATTTT.

The genes are TRBV7-8 and TRBJ1-1, with 7 nucleotides matching TRBD1. With V trimmed by 5 bases and J by 1 base, 4 bases remained unmatched. This CDR3 comprises 14 residues. Per the germline V gene, CDR1 is SGHVS and CDR2 is FQNEAQ. CDR3 nucleotides: TGTGCCAGCAGCCGATACAGGGGGAACACTGAAGCTTTCTTT. This translates into CASSRYRGNTEAFF.

The chain is built from TRBV30 and TRBJ2-7; tentatively, D is TRBD1 (6 bases). The CDR3 covers 14 residues. Trimming stripped 7 bases from V and 0 bases from J, with 16 bases between. From germline, CDR1 is GTSNPN and CDR2 SVGIG (reference sequence). This chain's CDR3 is CAFRGYGVSYEQYF. CDR3 nucleotide sequence: TGTGCCTTCAGGGGCTATGGGGTCTCCTACGAGCAGTACTTC. Supplemented by reference TRBV30 and TRBJ2-7, the full variable domain reads SQTIHQWPATLVQPVGSPLSLECTVEGTSNPNLYWYRQAAGRGLQLLFYSVGIGQISSEVPQNLSASRPQDRQFILSSKKLLLSDSGFYLCAFRGYGVSYEQYFGPGTRLTVT.

In its sample, this clone was seen a few times. V gene TRBV5-4 combines with J gene TRBJ1-5, with TRBD1 as a possible D gene (5 bases). The CDR3 is 13 residues long. V lost 3 bases to trimming and J lost 4 bases, with 8 bases between them. Germline values: CDR1 SGHNT, CDR2 YYREEE (reference sequence). CDR3 DNA: TGTGCCAGCAGCTCGGGACCTAATCAGCCCCAGCATTTT. It yields the protein CASSSGPNQPQHF.

V is TRBV19 and J is TRBJ1-5, with a tentative D call TRBD1 (6 bases). Trimming took off 3 bases at V and 11 bases at J, with 11 bases between the two ends. This CDR3 is 12 amino acids long. The germline V gene encodes CDR1 LNHDA and CDR2 SQIVND (reference sequence). This CDR3 reads CASSIDRSAQHF. In nucleotides, the CDR3 is TGTGCCAGTAGTATTGACAGGTCGGCCCAGCATTTT.

The chain carries TRBV5-5 and TRBJ1-4; D uncertain. CDR1 is SGHKS and CDR2 is YYEKEE in the germline V gene (reference sequence). The CDR3 loop spans 15 amino acids. V gave up 5 bases and J gave up 8 bases, with 19 bases separating them. CDR3 in amino acids: CASSLYQVFKEKLFF. The CDR3 nucleotides are TGTGCCAGCAGTCTGTACCAGGTTTTTAAGGAAAAACTGTTTTTT. The full variable domain, with the rest looked up from reference TRBV5-5 and TRBJ1-4, is DAGVTQSPTHLIKTRGQQVTLRCSPISGHKSVSWYQQVLGQGPQFIFQYYEKEERGRGNFPDRFSARQFPNYSSELNVNALLLGDSALYLCASSLYQVFKEKLFFGSGTQLSVL.

The V call is TRBV3-1 (or the pseudogene TRBV3-2), the J call TRBJ1-4; perhaps TRBD1 as D (5 bases). In germline, CDR1 is LGHDT, CDR2 YNNKEL (reference sequence). There are 17 residues in the CDR3. The V end lost 1 base, the J end lost 5 bases, and 17 bases lay between the germline ends. CDR3 residues: CASSQGPRDGGNEKLFF. For the CDR3, the DNA is TGTGCCAGCAGCCAAGGGCCCAGGGACGGGGGAAATGAAAAACTGTTTTTT.

The rearrangement joins TRBV2 to TRBJ2-7, with D possibly TRBD1 on 5 matching bases. The CDR3 contains 13 residues. Per germline, CDR1 SNHLY and CDR2 FYNNEI. Between the trimmed V and J ends, which lost 2 bases and 5 bases, there was a span of 10 bases. CDR3 in DNA: TGTGCCAGCAGTGAATACGTCAGGGACGAGCAGTACTTC. Protein product: CASSEYVRDEQYF.

This clone was recorded only once. The gene calls are TRBV19 and TRBJ1-1; the D is unclear. Trimming removed 4 bases from V and 5 bases from J, with 8 bases in between. Per germline, CDR1 LNHDA and CDR2 SQIVND (reference sequence). The CDR3 sequence is 12 residues long. The CDR3 DNA follows: TGTGCCAGTAGTACGGGCAGTACTGAAGCTTTCTTT. Translation: CASSTGSTEAFF.

The V and J genes are TRBV3-1 (or the pseudogene TRBV3-2) and TRBJ1-6, with a weak D call TRBD1 (6 bases). In germline, CDR1 is LGHDT, CDR2 YNNKEL (reference sequence). The CDR3 is 17 residues long. V dropped 4 bases and J dropped 0 bases, with 13 bases sitting between them. The CDR3 bases are TGTGCCAGCAGCCCACTAGACAGGAGCTCCTATAATTCACCCCTCCACTTT. Its protein product is CASSPLDRSSYNSPLHF.

The chain carries TRBV29-1 and TRBJ2-3; D gene ambiguous. The CDR3 covers 14 residues. The germline V and J ends were trimmed by 7 bases and 3 bases, with 17 bases remaining between them. CDR1 is SQVTM and CDR2 is ANQGSEA in the germline V gene. The CDR3 sequence is CSATILWGTDTQYF. The CDR3 DNA sequence: TGCAGCGCGACAATTTTATGGGGTACAGATACGCAGTATTTT.

This clone has only one observation. The J gene is TRBJ2-3, the V gene TRBV9; no reliable D call. The CDR3 totals 16 residues. Germline lookup yields CDR1 SGDLS and CDR2 YYNGEE. Trimming took off 0 bases at V and 1 base at J, with 12 bases between the two ends. CDR3 nucleotide sequence: TGTGCCAGCAGCGTAGGAGTCGCCGAGCGCACAGATACGCAGTATTTT. It translates to CASSVGVAERTDTQYF.

This chain joins TRBV7-9 and TRBJ2-3; D assignment may be TRBD1 or TRBD2 (5 bases each). The CDR3 is 15 residues long. Germline-derived CDR1 and CDR2 are SEHNR and FQNEAQ (reference sequence). Between the trimmed V and J ends, which lost 4 bases and 2 bases, there was a span of 13 bases. The CDR3 here is CASSSLGDHTDTQYF. The CDR3 DNA is TGTGCCAGCAGCTCACTAGGGGACCACACAGATACGCAGTATTTT. Full variable domain (missing parts from reference TRBV7-9 and TRBJ2-3): DTGVSQNPRHKITKRGQNVTFRCDPISEHNRLYWYRQTLGQGPEFLTYFQNEAQLEKSRLLSDRFSAERPKGSFSTLEIQRTEQGDSAMYLCASSSLGDHTDTQYFGPGTRLTVL.

The CDR3, as DNA: TGTGCCAGCAGTTACCCGGGAGCCCGTTACGAGCAGTACTTC. Translating it yields CASSYPGARYEQYF. The genes are TRBV6-6 and TRBJ2-7, with a weak D call TRBD2 (6 bases). V shed 2 bases and J shed 4 bases, with 12 bases lying between them. The CDR3 has 14 residues. Germline V CDR1 and CDR2: MNHNY, SVGAGI (reference sequence).

The chain employs TRBV28 and TRBJ1-5, with unresolved D. Germline V gene sequence: CDR1 MDHEN, CDR2 SYDVKM. This CDR3 region has 11 residues. The V end was cut by 6 bases, the J end by 11 bases, with 11 bases between. The CDR3: CASSSPGSQHF. CDR3 in DNA: TGTGCCAGCAGCTCCCCCGGGTCCCAGCATTTT.

This clone was counted once. The CDR3 reads CASSPDRSSSGNTIYF. CDR3 nucleotides: TGTGCCAGCAGCCCAGACCGATCTTCCTCTGGAAACACCATATATTTT. This sequence joins TRBV3-1 (or the pseudogene TRBV3-2) and TRBJ1-3; D unclear. The length of the CDR3 is 16 residues. Trimming cost V 4 bases and J 0 bases, with 13 bases left between them. Germline V gene lookup returns CDR1 LGHDT and CDR2 YNNKEL (reference sequence).

The J gene is TRBJ2-3, the V gene TRBV12-5; no clear D. V was clipped by 3 bases and J by 6 bases, with 4 bases between them. CDR3 length equals 11 residues. The germline gives CDR1 LGHNT, CDR2 FRNRAP. The DNA of the CDR3 is TGTGCTAGTGGTTTTGGGGATACGCAGTATTTT. Its translation is CASGFGDTQYF.